One and the same sample provided the 32 T cell receptor beta chains below, sequenced in a study of T cell responses to AZD1222 COVID-19 vaccine. TCRdb keeps only in-frame clones here, not all; method: immunoSEQ multiplex PCR. The table has around 100,000 clones, less than 95% seen once; the top ten hold about 4.8%. Sequencing was performed on peripheral blood, taken on day 0 of AZD1222 vaccination. These receptors were collected from an adult in good health.

V gene TRBV27 combines with J gene TRBJ2-7; no reliable D call. Looked up from germline, CDR1 is MNHEY and CDR2 is SMNVEV (reference sequence). V was trimmed by 8 bases and J by 1 base, leaving 9 bases between them. The CDR3 is made up of 12 amino acids. DNA of the CDR3: TGTGCCAGCTTCTCAGTGTCCTACGAGCAGTACTTC. It codes for CASFSVSYEQYF.

V gene TRBV25-1 combines with J gene TRBJ1-2, with D possibly TRBD1 on 5 matching bases. Trimming took off 6 bases at V and 3 bases at J, with 11 bases between the two ends. CDR1 and CDR2 (germline): MGHDK, SYGVNS. This CDR3 region has 13 residues. In nucleotides, the CDR3 is TGTGCCAGCAGCAATACAGGTCACTATGGCTACACCTTC. Its translation is CASSNTGHYGYTF.

This sequence joins TRBV5-4 and TRBJ2-7; D unresolved. The CDR3 sequence is 13 residues long. The ends were cut back, 2 bases at V and 2 bases at J, with 8 bases in the middle. From germline, CDR1 is SGHNT and CDR2 YYREEE (reference sequence). The CDR3 sequence: CASSFERTYEQYF. The CDR3, as DNA: TGTGCCAGCAGCTTTGAGCGAACCTACGAGCAGTACTTC.

CDR3 region: CASSSRVDTEAFF. CDR3 in DNA: TGTGCCAGCAGCTCGAGGGTGGACACTGAAGCTTTCTTT. The chain joins TRBV5-4 to TRBJ1-1; D gene uncertain. This CDR3 region has 13 residues. CDR1 SGHNT and CDR2 YYREEE come from the germline V gene (reference sequence). V was pared by 3 bases and J by 3 bases, with 9 bases between.

This chain connects TRBV15 to TRBJ1-4, with D uncertain. The length of the CDR3 is 16 residues. Trimming shortened V by 1 base and J by 0 bases, and 9 bases separated the two germline ends. Per germline, CDR1 LNHNV and CDR2 YYDKDF (reference sequence). Here the CDR3 DNA reads TGTGCCACCAGCAGAGCTCCCGGAGCAACTAATGAAAAACTGTTTTTT. Protein product: CATSRAPGATNEKLFF.

CDR3 DNA sequence: TGTGCCAGCAGTGAAGGGGGGGCGCGGAGAAACACCATATATTTT. Encoded protein: CASSEGGARRNTIYF. The chain links TRBV6-1 to TRBJ1-3; weak D call: TRBD1 (6 bases). Trimming cost V 1 base and J 5 bases, with 12 bases left between them. Germline CDR1 reads MNHNS; CDR2 reads SASEGT. The CDR3 runs to 15 residues.

The chain uses TRBV4-1 and TRBJ2-2; TRBD2 is a possible D gene (6 bases). The V and J ends lost 0 bases and 0 bases respectively, with 11 bases between them. CDR1 MGHRA and CDR2 YSYEKL come from the germline V gene. CDR3 length: 17 amino acids. This CDR3 reads CASSQDLGTPNTGELFF. The CDR3, as DNA: TGCGCCAGCAGCCAAGATCTGGGGACTCCGAACACCGGGGAGCTGTTTTTT.

The chain links TRBV4-1 to TRBJ2-3, with 11 bases identical to TRBD2. The CDR3 runs to 19 residues. The germline V gene has CDR1 MGHRA and CDR2 YSYEKL. The J segment lost 1 base and the V segment lost 1 base, leaving 10 bases of the junction unmatched. CDR3 sequence reads: CASSQARLTSGGRTDTQYF. The CDR3 DNA is TGCGCCAGCAGCCAAGCGCGTCTTACTAGCGGGGGACGCACAGATACGCAGTATTTT.

This chain links TRBV27 with TRBJ1-1, with D possibly being TRBD1 (6 bases). The CDR3 runs to 16 residues. Germline V CDR1 and CDR2: MNHEY, SMNVEV (reference sequence). V was shortened by 6 bases and J by 7 bases, with 24 bases between the two germline ends. Here the CDR3 reads CASSQRGGAYPFEAFF. The CDR3 nucleotides are TGTGCCAGCAGCCAGAGGGGGGGGGCGTATCCCTTTGAAGCTTTCTTT.

The genes are TRBV2 and TRBJ1-2; D uncertain. CDR1 and CDR2 from the germline V gene are SNHLY and FYNNEI. The CDR3 has 16 residues. Trimming removed 0 bases from V and 8 bases from J, with 19 bases in between. CDR3 coding DNA: TGTGCCAGCAGTGAAGCTAAAGGCAGGAAGGCCTCCGGCTACACCTTC. As protein: CASSEAKGRKASGYTF.

The chain is built from TRBV13 and TRBJ1-2; 7 bases line up with TRBD1. The CDR3 is made up of 14 amino acids. J gave up 2 bases and V 6 bases, and 6 bases lay outside the gene matches. Germline loops: CDR1 PRHDT, CDR2 FYEKMQ (reference sequence). CDR3 sequence reads: CASRLIGGNYGYTF. The CDR3 DNA sequence: TGTGCCAGCAGGTTAATAGGGGGCAACTATGGCTACACCTTC.

The chain links TRBV30 to TRBJ2-1; possible D gene TRBD1, 6 bases. Germline V lookup: CDR1 GTSNPN, CDR2 SVGIG (reference sequence). CDR3 length: 13 residues. V was cut by 2 bases and J by 10 bases, with 15 bases left in between. The CDR3 protein is CAWSSPPGTEQFF. DNA of the CDR3: TGTGCCTGGAGTTCCCCGCCCGGGACAGAGCAGTTCTTC.

This chain uses TRBV3-1 (or the pseudogene TRBV3-2) with TRBJ1-6; 7 bases line up with TRBD1. Germline CDR1 LGHDT, CDR2 YNNKEL (reference sequence). The V gene end was trimmed by 3 bases and the J gene end by 10 bases; junction bases not matched to a gene: 9. The CDR3 spans 15 residues. The CDR3 DNA sequence: TGTGCCAGCAGCCAGATAATGAACAGGGGCTCACCCCTCCACTTT. This encodes CASSQIMNRGSPLHF.

V is TRBV29-1 and J is TRBJ1-1; possibly TRBD1 for D (6 bases). V gave up 2 bases and J gave up 5 bases, with 12 bases separating them. CDR3 length: 13 amino acids. The V gene's germline CDR1 is SQVTM and CDR2 ANQGSEA. This chain's CDR3 is CSVETRGGTEAFF. CDR3 bases: TGCAGCGTTGAAACCAGGGGAGGAACTGAAGCTTTCTTT.

The chain joins TRBV7-6 to TRBJ2-7; D possibly corresponds to TRBD2 (6 bases). Germline CDR1 reads SGHVS; CDR2 reads FNYEAQ. Trimming took 1 base from V and 0 from J, leaving 19 bases between them. The CDR3 extends over 18 amino acids. The CDR3 region is CASSLDPPGGVISYEQYF. Here the CDR3 DNA reads TGTGCCAGCAGCTTAGACCCTCCCGGCGGGGTTATCTCCTACGAGCAGTACTTC.

The V call is TRBV5-4, the J call TRBJ2-7, with 7 bases aligning to TRBD1. The V gene end was trimmed by 0 bases and the J gene end by 2 bases; junction bases not matched to a gene: 11. The germline CDR1 and CDR2 sequences are SGHNT and YYREEE (reference sequence). CDR3 length equals 17 residues. CDR3 coding DNA: TGTGCCAGCAGCTTGGGGGCATCGGGACAGATTCCCTACGAGCAGTACTTC. It encodes CASSLGASGQIPYEQYF.

The rearrangement links TRBV15 to TRBJ1-2, with 11 bases matching TRBD1. The V segment lost 0 bases and the J segment 8 bases; nucleotides outside the gene matches: 5. Germline loops: CDR1 LNHNV, CDR2 YYDKDF (reference sequence). The length of the CDR3 is 15 residues. In DNA, the CDR3 is TGTGCCACCAGCAGAGAGGGGACAGGGGGAGACGGCTACACCTTC. This codes for CATSREGTGGDGYTF.

The chain has TRBV2 and TRBJ1-4; TRBD1 is a possible D gene (5 bases). The ends were cut back, 3 bases at V and 4 bases at J, with 9 bases in the middle. This CDR3 region has 14 residues. The V gene's germline CDR1 is SNHLY and CDR2 FYNNEI. The CDR3 nucleotides read TGTGCCAGCAGTGAGACAGTTTATAATGAAAAACTGTTTTTT. Translating gives CASSETVYNEKLFF.

The genes are TRBV11-2 and TRBJ1-1; TRBD1 agrees at 10 bases. Germline V CDR1 and CDR2: SGHAT, FQNNGV. The CDR3 runs 14 residues. After removal of 5 bases from V and 6 bases from J, the junction contained 6 bases not matched to a gene. The CDR3 loop reads CASSPGQGISEAFF. Here the CDR3 DNA reads TGTGCCAGCAGCCCGGGACAGGGGATCTCTGAAGCTTTCTTT. The variable domain in full, completed from reference TRBV11-2 and TRBJ1-1, reads EAGVAQSPRYKIIEKRQSVAFWCNPISGHATLYWYQQILGQGPKLLIQFQNNGVVDDSQLPKDRFSAERLKGVDSTLKIQPAKLEDSAVYLCASSPGQGISEAFFGQGTRLTVV.

The count of this clone is one. The V and J genes are TRBV27 and TRBJ1-2; TRBD1 might be the D (5 bases). The V and J ends lost 6 bases and 4 bases respectively, with 15 bases between them. Germline CDR1 and CDR2: MNHEY and SMNVEV (reference sequence). CDR3 length equals 14 residues. The chain's CDR3 is CASRTVGSPYGYTF. The CDR3 bases are TGTGCCAGCAGGACAGTGGGTTCACCCTATGGCTACACCTTC.

The chain employs TRBV29-1 and TRBJ2-3; the match to TRBD2 covers 11 bases. The CDR3 sequence is 15 residues long. Trimming removed 4 bases from V and 6 bases from J; junction bases left unmatched: 9. Germline CDR1 reads SQVTM; CDR2 reads ANQGSEA. The CDR3 DNA reads TGCAGCGTTGTTCCGCTAGCGGGGGGCGGGGATACGCAGTATTTT. Protein product: CSVVPLAGGGDTQYF.

The CDR3 nucleotides read TGCGCCAGCAGCTTCTTTGGGGACACTGAAGCTTTCTTT. This gives the protein CASSFFGDTEAFF. The chain combines TRBV5-1 with TRBJ1-1, with no clear D. In germline, CDR1 is SGHRS, CDR2 YFSETQ. V lost 2 bases, J lost 3 bases, and 8 bases lay in between. The CDR3 is 13 residues long.

The rearrangement links TRBV27 to TRBJ1-5; D remains ambiguous. This CDR3 contains 13 residues. CDR1 MNHEY and CDR2 SMNVEV come from the germline V gene (reference sequence). V was shortened by 3 bases and J by 2 bases, with 5 bases between the two germline ends. The CDR3 DNA reads as TGTGCCAGCAGTTTCGGTGGCAATCAGCCCCAGCATTTT. It is translated as CASSFGGNQPQHF.

This clone has only one observation. The chain recombines TRBV19 with TRBJ1-6, with a weak D call TRBD1 (6 bases). The V and J ends lost 5 bases and 7 bases respectively, with 15 bases between them. The germline V gene encodes CDR1 LNHDA and CDR2 SQIVND (reference sequence). There are 15 residues in the CDR3. The CDR3 DNA reads TGTGCCAGTAGTTCTCGGACAGAAATAAATTCACCCCTCCACTTT. This codes for CASSSRTEINSPLHF.

The V and J genes are TRBV11-2 and TRBJ1-2; 8 positions match TRBD1. Germline CDR1 SGHAT, CDR2 FQNNGV. The CDR3 runs to 13 residues. V shed 5 bases and J 7 bases; nucleotides not matched to a gene: 6. The CDR3 coding sequence is TGTGCCAGCAGCCGAGACAGGGGCTCTGGCTACACCTTC. Protein product: CASSRDRGSGYTF.

Only one count was recorded for this clone. The CDR3 DNA reads TGCGCCAGCAGCCAAGGGCCGAGGGACACTGAAGCTTTCTTT. Residues: CASSQGPRDTEAFF. The chain couples TRBV4-1 to TRBJ1-1, with D hard to call. The germline V gene encodes CDR1 MGHRA and CDR2 YSYEKL. The CDR3 runs 14 residues. V lost 1 base and J lost 3, with 9 bases in between.

The chain combines TRBV5-1 with TRBJ1-1, with 10 bases aligning to TRBD1. Per germline, CDR1 SGHRS and CDR2 YFSETQ. This CDR3 contains 16 residues. After removal of 2 bases from V and 6 bases from J, the junction contained 10 bases not matched to a gene. The CDR3, as DNA: TGCGCCAGCAGCTTAGACAGGGGGCGAAGCTTCCCTGAAGCTTTCTTT. Amino acid sequence: CASSLDRGRSFPEAFF. Together with reference TRBV5-1 and TRBJ1-1, the CDR3 gives the full variable domain: KAGVTQTPRYLIKTRGQQVTLSCSPISGHRSVSWYQQTPGQGLQFLFEYFSETQRNKGNFPGRFSGRQFSNSRSEMNVSTLELGDSALYLCASSLDRGRSFPEAFFGQGTRLTVV.

The chain combines TRBV10-1 with TRBJ2-7, with no clear D. CDR1 and CDR2 (germline): WNHNN, SYGVQD (reference sequence). This CDR3 contains 14 residues. The V and J ends lost 0 bases and 1 base respectively, with 7 bases between them. The CDR3 region is CASSESSRSYEQYF. CDR3 DNA: TGCGCCAGCAGTGAGTCGAGCCGATCCTACGAGCAGTACTTC.

The CDR3 coding sequence is TGTGCCAGCAGTTCTACTCGCCACAATGAGCAGTTCTTC. Translating it yields CASSSTRHNEQFF. The V and J genes are TRBV6-5 and TRBJ2-1; D is ambiguous. Germline V gives CDR1 MNHEY, CDR2 SVGAGI. The V gene lost 4 bases and the J gene lost 5 bases, with 9 bases spanning the gap. The CDR3 loop spans 13 amino acids.

The rearrangement uses TRBV19 and TRBJ1-1; 7 bases are a match to TRBD1. Trimming cost V 8 bases and J 0 bases; bases outside gene matches: 3. The CDR3 spans 13 residues. Germline values: CDR1 LNHDA, CDR2 SQIVND (reference sequence). The CDR3 DNA is TGTGCCAGTGAGGGACAGATGAACACTGAAGCTTTCTTT. Amino acid sequence: CASEGQMNTEAFF.

This sequence joins TRBV6-4 and TRBJ2-3, with D maybe TRBD2 (5 bases). The CDR3 is 15 residues long. The V gene's germline CDR1 is MRHNA and CDR2 SNTAGT. Trimming left V 2 bases short and J 0 bases short, with 9 bases between. Here the CDR3 reads CASSDGETSTDTQYF. As DNA, the CDR3 is TGTGCCAGCAGTGACGGGGAGACTAGCACAGATACGCAGTATTTT.

The chain joins TRBV9 to TRBJ2-2; unclear D gene. Trimming shortened V by 1 base and J by 7 bases, and 5 bases separated the two germline ends. Germline CDR1 reads SGDLS; CDR2 reads YYNGEE. The CDR3 contains 12 residues. CDR3 sequence (DNA): TGTGCCAGCAGCGTACAGGTCGGGGAGCTGTTTTTT. The encoded protein is CASSVQVGELFF.